This passage covers 23 T cell receptor beta chains from one sample sequenced in a study of T cells in Graves' hyperthyroidism and ophthalmopathy. There were TCR beta CDR3 regions amplified from RNA transcripts. The primer set for the first-round RT-PCR of the TCR CDR3 was HTBI. MiXCR was run by TCRdb on the multiplex PCR reads, yielding one entry per CDR3 protein. The sample lists hundreds of thousands of distinct CDR3 sequences, approximately 42% occurring once. Sequencing was carried out using peripheral blood or thyroid tissue (not recorded which). These receptors were obtained from an adult man with Graves' disease, either hyperthyroidism or ophthalmopathy (not recorded which).

The V and J genes are TRBV6-6 and TRBJ2-7; 7 positions match TRBD2. The germline V gene encodes CDR1 MNHNY and CDR2 SVGAGI (reference sequence). Losses at the gene ends were 6 bases for V and 4 bases for J; bases not matched to a gene: 12. CDR3 size: 15 residues. The chain's CDR3 is CASSQAGGGPYEQYF. The DNA for the CDR3 is TGTGCCAGCAGCCAAGCTGGCGGGGGACCTTACGAGCAGTACTTC.

The V and J genes are TRBV7-9 and TRBJ1-1; D is unclear. Between the trimmed V and J ends, which lost 1 base and 10 bases, there was a span of 13 bases. The CDR3 covers 13 residues. Germline CDR1 reads SEHNR; CDR2 reads FQNEAQ (reference sequence). The CDR3 DNA follows: TGTGCCAGCAGCTTAGAAGAACGGGGAGTAGCTTTCTTT. Its translation is CASSLEERGVAFF.

The genes are TRBV2 and TRBJ1-2; D might be TRBD1 (6 bases). Deletions cut 8 bases from V and 4 bases from J, with 11 bases between. The CDR3 runs 12 residues. Germline CDR1 SNHLY, CDR2 FYNNEI. CDR3 in amino acids: CASGRGGYGYTF. The CDR3 DNA reads as TGTGCCAGCGGCAGGGGAGGCTATGGCTACACCTTC.

Note on this clonotype: Sequence at one end of the junction differs from germline and may be a read error. The gene calls are TRBV20-1 and TRBJ2-5; 7 bases align to TRBD2. Germline V gives CDR1 DFQATT, CDR2 SNEGSKA (reference sequence). The length of the CDR3 is 12 residues. CDR3 nucleotide sequence: TGCAGTGCTAGTAGCGGGCAAGAGACCCAGGACTTC. Amino acids: CSASSGQETQDF.

The chain carries TRBV24-1 and TRBJ1-5, with D possibly matching TRBD1 (5 bases). The germline V gene encodes CDR1 KGHDR and CDR2 SFDVKD. Trimming removed 6 bases from V and 3 bases from J, with 8 bases in between. The CDR3 spans 13 residues. Here the CDR3 DNA reads TGTGCCACCAGTATAGGGGACAATCAGCCCCAGCATTTT. It codes for CATSIGDNQPQHF.

The CDR3 loop is CSTRQGGDQPQHF. DNA for the CDR3: TGCAGTACCCGACAGGGGGGGGATCAGCCCCAGCATTTT. J is TRBJ1-5 and V is TRBV20-1; TRBD1 matches 9 bases. CDR3 length: 13 residues. Germline assignment: CDR1 DFQATT and CDR2 SNEGSKA (reference sequence). The J segment lost 5 bases and the V segment lost 8 bases, leaving 7 bases of the junction unmatched.

V gene TRBV7-2 combines with J gene TRBJ1-1; 10 positions match TRBD1. CDR1 is SGHTA, CDR2 FQGNSA, per germline. CDR3 size: 15 residues. J lost 4 bases, V lost 2 bases, and 4 bases had no gene match. Written as DNA, the CDR3 is TGTGCCAGCAGCTTAATGACAGGGGGCGTCACTGAAGCTTTCTTT. Translation gives CASSLMTGGVTEAFF. Based on the CDR3 plus reference TRBV7-2 and TRBJ1-1, the full variable domain is GAGVSQSPSNKVTEKGKDVELRCDPISGHTALYWYRQSLGQGLEFLIYFQGNSAPDKSGLPSDRFSAERTGGSVSTLTIQRTQQEDSAVYLCASSLMTGGVTEAFFGQGTRLTVV.

A word on this clonotype: A much larger clone differs from this one at a single base, so this may be a read error. V gene TRBV7-2 combines with J gene TRBJ1-2; no clear D. Trimming stripped 1 base from V and 8 bases from J, with 11 bases between. The CDR3 has 13 residues. The germline V gene has CDR1 SGHTA and CDR2 FQGNSA. Here the CDR3 reads CASSLERDLGYTF. DNA for the CDR3: TGTGCCAGCAGCTTAGAGAGGGATTTAGGCTACACCTTC.

The gene calls are TRBV10-3 and TRBJ2-5; D is ambiguous. CDR1 ENHRY and CDR2 SYGVKD come from the germline V gene. CDR3 length: 14 residues. Trimming left V 4 bases short and J 5 bases short, with 14 bases between. The CDR3 bases are TGTGCCATCAGTGGTAACTTGGGTCGCGAGACCCAGTACTTC. This translates into CAISGNLGRETQYF.

V gene TRBV7-6 combines with J gene TRBJ2-7; 9 nucleotides match TRBD1. J lost 5 bases, V lost 5 bases, and 10 bases had no gene match. CDR3 length equals 15 residues. CDR1 and CDR2 (germline): SGHVS, FNYEAQ. The CDR3 nucleotides are TGTGCCAGCAGCCCGTCCGGGACAGGGTTCAACGAGCAGTACTTC. Translating gives CASSPSGTGFNEQYF.

In this sample, this clonotype turned up once. The rearrangement joins TRBV7-2 to TRBJ2-7; D might be TRBD1 (6 bases). This CDR3 has 15 residues. Between the trimmed V and J ends, which lost 5 bases and 3 bases, there was a span of 17 bases. Germline CDR1 SGHTA, CDR2 FQGNSA. The DNA for the CDR3 is TGTGCCAGCAGCAGTTACGACCACAGGGACTACGAGCAGTACTTC. Translated, it gives CASSSYDHRDYEQYF.

This chain joins TRBV7-9 and TRBJ2-6; TRBD2 might be the D (6 bases). CDR3 length: 18 amino acids. Per germline, CDR1 SEHNR and CDR2 FQNEAQ (reference sequence). Trimming shortened V by 5 bases and J by 0 bases, and 17 bases separated the two germline ends. This CDR3 is CASSLNYREISGANVLTF. DNA of the CDR3: TGTGCCAGCAGCCTAAACTACCGGGAGATCTCTGGGGCCAACGTCCTGACTTTC.

The chain links TRBV29-1 to TRBJ2-2; 11 bases fit TRBD2. CDR1 and CDR2 from the germline V gene are SQVTM and ANQGSEA. The CDR3 runs 15 residues. The CDR3 region has the DNA TGCGGCGCAAGAACTAGCGGGAGCCGGGCCGGGGAGCTGTTTTTT. Translating it yields CGARTSGSRAGELFF.

The chain employs TRBV10-3 and TRBJ2-5; D call uncertain. The CDR3 runs to 12 residues. V was shortened by 0 bases and J by 4 bases, with 3 bases between the two germline ends. Germline assignment: CDR1 ENHRY and CDR2 SYGVKD. The CDR3 DNA reads as TGTGCCATCAGTGAGTCGGCAGAGACCCAGTACTTC. Residues: CAISESAETQYF.

This rearrangement joins TRBV10-3 to TRBJ2-5; 14 nucleotides line up with TRBD2. The J call may be incorrect, as the DNA end agrees better with TRBJ2-1. Germline CDR1 ENHRY, CDR2 SYGVKD. The CDR3 is made up of 15 amino acids. CDR3: CAISAGTSGGPGQFF. CDR3 nucleotide sequence: TGTGCCATCAGCGCCGGGACTAGCGGGGGCCCGGGGCAGTTCTTC.

The V call is TRBV11-1, the J call TRBJ2-7; TRBD1 agrees at 10 bases. Germline lookup yields CDR1 SGHAT and CDR2 FQDESV (reference sequence). This CDR3 comprises 14 residues. The ends lost 3 bases at V and 5 bases at J; junction bases unmatched: 4. The CDR3 reads CASSLGQGTNEQYF. The DNA for the CDR3 is TGTGCCAGCAGCTTGGGACAGGGGACAAACGAGCAGTACTTC.

This sequence joins TRBV15 and TRBJ1-6; D is uncertain. There are 13 residues in the CDR3. Trimming removed 3 bases from V and 8 bases from J, with 8 bases in between. Germline loops: CDR1 LNHNV, CDR2 YYDKDF (reference sequence). The CDR3 sequence: CATSSPQHSPLHF. The DNA for the CDR3 is TGTGCCACCAGCAGTCCACAGCATTCACCCCTCCACTTT. The full variable domain, with the rest looked up from reference TRBV15 and TRBJ1-6, is DAMVIQNPRYQVTQFGKPVTLSCSQTLNHNVMYWYQQKSSQAPKLLFHYYDKDFNNEADTPDNFQSRRPNTSFCFLDIRSPGLGDTAMYLCATSSPQHSPLHFGNGTRLTVT.

This chain joins TRBV25-1 and TRBJ1-5; the match to TRBD1 covers 10 bases. After removal of 4 bases from V and 5 bases from J, the junction contained 8 bases not matched to a gene. Germline V CDR1 and CDR2: MGHDK, SYGVNS. The CDR3 totals 16 residues. The CDR3 protein is CASSARGDRGHQPQHF. CDR3 sequence (DNA): TGTGCCAGCAGTGCTAGAGGGGACAGGGGACATCAGCCCCAGCATTTT. Supplemented by reference TRBV25-1 and TRBJ1-5, the full variable domain reads EADIYQTPRYLVIGTGKKITLECSQTMGHDKMYWYQQDPGMELHLIHYSYGVNSTEKGDLSSESTVSRIRTEHFPLTLESARPSHTSQYLCASSARGDRGHQPQHFGDGTRLSIL.

For this clonotype: A read error is possible here, since a much larger clone lies one base away. The J gene is TRBJ1-1, the V gene TRBV7-9; unclear D gene. This CDR3 has 14 amino acids. The germline CDR1 and CDR2 sequences are SEHNR and FQNEAQ (reference sequence). Written as DNA, the CDR3 is TGCGCCAGCAGCTTGGTAGGGTTCGACACTAAAGCTTTCTTT. Amino acid sequence: CASSLVGFDTKAFF.

This clonotype was detected a few times. The chain carries TRBV20-1 and TRBJ1-1, with a possible D match to TRBD1 (5 bases). There are 14 residues in the CDR3. CDR1 is DFQATT, CDR2 SNEGSKA, per germline (reference sequence). V was shortened by 3 bases and J by 4 bases, with 15 bases between the two germline ends. The CDR3 DNA reads TGCAGTGCTAGCGGTGGGGGAACTGGCACTGAAGCTTTCTTT. Encoded protein: CSASGGGTGTEAFF.

On this clonotype: A much more abundant neighbour one base away suggests this may be a read error. This sequence joins TRBV7-9 and TRBJ2-5; D gene uncertain. Trimming cost V 1 base and J 10 bases, with 13 bases left between them. The CDR3 is 13 residues long. CDR1 and CDR2 (germline): SEHNR, FQNEAQ (reference sequence). CDR3 DNA: TGTGCCAGCAGCTTAGTCGCGGTTCATGGCCAGTACTTC. This gives the protein CASSLVAVHGQYF.

This clonotype has only one observation. This rearrangement joins TRBV29-1 to TRBJ1-5; 11 nucleotides match TRBD1. Losses at the gene ends were 6 bases for V and 8 bases for J; bases not matched to a gene: 6. The CDR3 loop spans 13 amino acids. CDR1 SQVTM and CDR2 ANQGSEA come from the germline V gene. The DNA of the CDR3 is TGCAGCGTCGGGACAGGGGGAGGAGAGCCCCAGCATTTT. It is translated as CSVGTGGGEPQHF.

As to this clonotype: A clone one base away is much larger, so this may be a read error. V usage is TRBV7-9 and J usage is TRBJ1-2, with D tentatively TRBD1 (5 bases). CDR3 length: 13 amino acids. Trimming stripped 4 bases from V and 4 bases from J, with 10 bases between. Germline V lookup: CDR1 SEHNR, CDR2 FQNEAQ (reference sequence). The CDR3 loop is CASSSGRAYGYTF. The DNA of the CDR3 is TGTGCCAGCAGCTCAGGCAGGGCCTATGGCTACACCTTC.